This TCR beta chain was retrieved from a study of CD8 T cells in ankylosing spondylitis. V lost 6 bases to trimming and J lost 0 bases; unmatched junction nucleotides: 3. Germline CDR1 reads SQVTM; CDR2 reads ANQGSEA. The CDR3 sequence is 13 residues long. TCRdb re-analysed the 5' RACE reads in MiXCR, keeping a single row per CDR3 protein. The sample lists 200,000 to 250,000 distinct CDR3 sequences; about 26% were seen once. Comments on this clonotype: Just one base apart from a much larger clone, this may be a read error. The conserved phenylalanine or tryptophan is not found at the CDR3 terminus, so this likely reflects a read error.

Sequences were obtained from blood, either unsorted or a sorted T cell fraction (not recorded which). V gene TRBV29-1 combines with J gene TRBJ2-3, with 7 bases aligning to TRBD1. This clonotype originated in a male donor with ankylosing spondylitis or in good health (not recorded which). In DNA, the CDR3 is TGCAGCGTCTGGACAGGTAGCACAGATACGCAGTATCTT. Residues: CSVWTGSTDTQYL.